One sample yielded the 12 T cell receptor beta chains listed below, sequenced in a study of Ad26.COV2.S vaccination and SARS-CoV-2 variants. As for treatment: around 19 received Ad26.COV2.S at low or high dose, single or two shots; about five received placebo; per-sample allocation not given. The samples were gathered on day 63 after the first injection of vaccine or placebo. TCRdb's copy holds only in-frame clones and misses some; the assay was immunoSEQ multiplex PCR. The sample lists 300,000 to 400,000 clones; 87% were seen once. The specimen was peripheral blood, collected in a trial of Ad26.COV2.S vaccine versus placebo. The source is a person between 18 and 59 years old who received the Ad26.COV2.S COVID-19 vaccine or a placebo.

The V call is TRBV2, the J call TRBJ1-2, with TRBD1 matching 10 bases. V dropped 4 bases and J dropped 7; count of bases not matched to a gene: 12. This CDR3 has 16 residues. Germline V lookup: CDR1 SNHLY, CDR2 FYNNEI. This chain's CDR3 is CASSVALSGQGIGYTF. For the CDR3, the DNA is TGTGCCAGCAGTGTTGCCCTGTCGGGACAGGGGATTGGCTACACCTTC. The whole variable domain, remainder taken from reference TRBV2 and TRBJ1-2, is EPEVTQTPSHQVTQMGQEVILRCVPISNHLYFYWYRQILGQKVEFLVSFYNNEISEKSEIFDDQFSVERPDGSNFTLKIRSTKLEDSAMYFCASSVALSGQGIGYTFGSGTRLTVV.

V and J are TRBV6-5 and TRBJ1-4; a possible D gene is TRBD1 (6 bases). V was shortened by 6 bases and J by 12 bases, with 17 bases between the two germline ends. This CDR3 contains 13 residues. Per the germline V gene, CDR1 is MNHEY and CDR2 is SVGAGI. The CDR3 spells CASSPGAKGELFF. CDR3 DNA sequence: TGTGCCAGCAGCCCGGGGGCGAAGGGAGAACTGTTTTTT.

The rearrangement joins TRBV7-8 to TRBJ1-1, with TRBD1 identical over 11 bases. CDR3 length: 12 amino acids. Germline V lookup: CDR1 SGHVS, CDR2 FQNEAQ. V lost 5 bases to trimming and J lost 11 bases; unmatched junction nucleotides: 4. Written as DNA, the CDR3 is TGTGCCAGCAGCCGGGACAGGGGGTATGCTTTCTTT. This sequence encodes CASSRDRGYAFF.

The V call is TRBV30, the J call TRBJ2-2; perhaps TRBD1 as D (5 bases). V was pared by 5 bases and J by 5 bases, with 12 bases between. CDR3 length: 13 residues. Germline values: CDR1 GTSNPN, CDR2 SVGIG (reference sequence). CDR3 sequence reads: CAWRWKGTGELFF. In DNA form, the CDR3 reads TGTGCCTGGCGGTGGAAGGGGACCGGGGAGCTGTTTTTT.

CDR3 DNA: TGCAGTGCTAGTTGTGTCGACCTTCTGGGTCTTCCCCAATGCCATTCTGGGGCCAACGTCCTGACTTTC. Protein product: CSASCVDLLGLPQCHSGANVLTF. This rearrangement joins TRBV20-1 to TRBJ2-6; D is uncertain. This CDR3 region has 23 residues. The germline CDR1 and CDR2 sequences are DFQATT and SNEGSKA (reference sequence). Trimming left V 3 bases short and J 1 base short, with 34 bases between.

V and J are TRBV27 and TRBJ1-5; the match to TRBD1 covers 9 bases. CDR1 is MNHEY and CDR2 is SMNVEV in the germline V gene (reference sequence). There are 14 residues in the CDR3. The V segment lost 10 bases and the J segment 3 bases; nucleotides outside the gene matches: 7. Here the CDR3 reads CATGDRATNQPQHF. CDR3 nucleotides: TGTGCCACTGGGGACAGGGCGACCAATCAGCCCCAGCATTTT.

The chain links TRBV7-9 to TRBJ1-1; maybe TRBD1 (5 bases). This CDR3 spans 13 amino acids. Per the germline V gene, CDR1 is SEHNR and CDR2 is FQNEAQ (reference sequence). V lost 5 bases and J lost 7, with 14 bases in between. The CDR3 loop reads CASSPAGTSEAFF. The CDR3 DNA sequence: TGTGCCAGCAGCCCGGCGGGGACGAGTGAAGCTTTCTTT.

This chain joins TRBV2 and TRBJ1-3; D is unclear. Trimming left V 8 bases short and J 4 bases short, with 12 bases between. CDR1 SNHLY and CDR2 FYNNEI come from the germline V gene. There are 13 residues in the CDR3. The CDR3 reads CASGRTAGNTIYF. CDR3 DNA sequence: TGTGCCAGCGGACGAACTGCCGGAAACACCATATATTTT. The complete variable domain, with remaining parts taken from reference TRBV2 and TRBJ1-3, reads EPEVTQTPSHQVTQMGQEVILRCVPISNHLYFYWYRQILGQKVEFLVSFYNNEISEKSEIFDDQFSVERPDGSNFTLKIRSTKLEDSAMYFCASGRTAGNTIYFGEGSWLTVV.

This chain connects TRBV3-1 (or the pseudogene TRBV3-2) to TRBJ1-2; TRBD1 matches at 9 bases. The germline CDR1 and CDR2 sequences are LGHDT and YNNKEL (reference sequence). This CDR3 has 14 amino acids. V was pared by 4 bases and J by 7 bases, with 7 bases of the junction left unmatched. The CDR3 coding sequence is TGTGCCAGCAGCCCCCGCGACAGGGGGGGTGGCTACACCTTC. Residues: CASSPRDRGGGYTF.

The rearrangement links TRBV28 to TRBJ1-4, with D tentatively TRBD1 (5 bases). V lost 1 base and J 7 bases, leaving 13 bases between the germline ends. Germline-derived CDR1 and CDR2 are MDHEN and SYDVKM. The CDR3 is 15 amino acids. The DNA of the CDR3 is TGTGCCAGCAGTTTATCCCGGGGGGGATTTGAAAAACTGTTTTTT. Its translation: CASSLSRGGFEKLFF.

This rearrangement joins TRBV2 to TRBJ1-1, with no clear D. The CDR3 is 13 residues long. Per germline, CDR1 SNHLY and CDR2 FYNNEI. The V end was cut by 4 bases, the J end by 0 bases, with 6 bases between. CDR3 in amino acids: CASSAPVNTEAFF. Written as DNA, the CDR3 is TGTGCCAGCAGTGCCCCAGTGAACACTGAAGCTTTCTTT.

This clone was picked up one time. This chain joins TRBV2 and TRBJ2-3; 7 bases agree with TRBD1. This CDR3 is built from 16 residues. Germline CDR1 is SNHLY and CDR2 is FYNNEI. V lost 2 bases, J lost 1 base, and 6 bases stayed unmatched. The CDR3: CASSELGGQGTDTQYF. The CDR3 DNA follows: TGTGCCAGCAGTGAATTAGGAGGACAGGGCACAGATACGCAGTATTTT.